These 9 T cell receptor beta chains were sequenced from one sample in a study of T-cell reconstitution after alpha-beta-depleted transplantation in children. Preparing the TCRbeta library involved the use of unique molecular identifiers. TCRdb re-called the PCR reads through MiXCR, storing one row per CDR3 protein. The table has fewer than 700,000 distinct CDR3 sequences, 23% seen once. The sample in question was PBMCs, mostly from graft donor cells, obtained 360 days after TCRalphabeta/CD19-depleted stem cell transplant. These receptors were collected from a boy less than two years old who had a stem cell transplant for acute myeloid leukemia, so the T cells may come from the graft donor.

The genes are TRBV7-2 and TRBJ2-5, with 7 bases matching TRBD1. Unmatched junction bases numbered 9, after V lost 1 base and J lost 4 bases. The CDR3 sequence is 16 residues long. CDR1 is SGHTA, CDR2 FQGNSA, per germline. CDR3 nucleotide sequence: TGTGCCAGCAGCTTAGTGGCAGGGGGAAGCCGAGAGACCCAGTACTTC. It encodes CASSLVAGGSRETQYF.

The rearrangement links TRBV29-1 to TRBJ1-5, with a possible D match to TRBD1 (6 bases). The CDR3 is made up of 18 amino acids. Per germline, CDR1 SQVTM and CDR2 ANQGSEA. Trimming shortened V by 8 bases and J by 0 bases, and 26 bases separated the two germline ends. The CDR3 DNA is TGCAGCCCCCCATCCTTTCCCCCGGGACATTATAGCAATCAGCCCCAGCATTTT. As protein: CSPPSFPPGHYSNQPQHF.

V and J are TRBV12-3 or TRBV12-4 and TRBJ1-6; D is undetermined. V was shortened by 7 bases and J by 7 bases, with 14 bases between the two germline ends. CDR3 length: 14 residues. CDR3 bases: TGTGCCAGCAATTACGGACGGAGAAATTCACCCCTCCACTTT. Translation: CASNYGRRNSPLHF.

This clonotype was detected many times. This sequence joins TRBV2 and TRBJ2-7; D remains ambiguous. Germline V gene sequence: CDR1 SNHLY, CDR2 FYNNEI. The CDR3 runs 13 residues. Trimming pared 7 bases from V and 0 bases from J, leaving 10 bases between. The CDR3 DNA reads TGTGCCAGCAAGGCAGTTTTCTCCTACGAGCAGTACTTC. Translating it yields CASKAVFSYEQYF.

This clonotype occurred many times. The chain combines TRBV5-1 with TRBJ2-3; 7 bases line up with TRBD2. Germline assignment: CDR1 SGHRS and CDR2 YFSETQ. The CDR3 sequence is 14 residues long. Trimming took 5 bases from V and 4 from J; bases not matched to a gene: 7. CDR3 nucleotide sequence: TGCGCCAGCAGTCTTACGACTAGCTCAGATACGCAGTATTTT. This gives the protein CASSLTTSSDTQYF.

V usage is TRBV5-5 and J usage is TRBJ1-1; possible D gene TRBD1, 5 bases. CDR3 length: 17 residues. Germline values: CDR1 SGHKS, CDR2 YYEKEE (reference sequence). V was shortened by 3 bases and J by 7 bases, with 25 bases between the two germline ends. CDR3: CASSSPTIFRGGGEAFF. In DNA form, the CDR3 reads TGTGCCAGCAGCTCCCCAACTATTTTTCGGGGGGGAGGTGAAGCTTTCTTT. The whole variable domain, filled in from reference TRBV5-5 and TRBJ1-1, reads DAGVTQSPTHLIKTRGQQVTLRCSPISGHKSVSWYQQVLGQGPQFIFQYYEKEERGRGNFPDRFSARQFPNYSSELNVNALLLGDSALYLCASSSPTIFRGGGEAFFGQGTRLTVV.

The V and J genes are TRBV12-3 or TRBV12-4 and TRBJ2-5, with 7 bases identical to TRBD2. This CDR3 has 17 amino acids. Losses at the gene ends were 9 bases for V and 2 bases for J; bases not matched to a gene: 18. CDR3 DNA sequence: TGTGCCAGTCTTAAGTGGGGCGGGGGAAGACAACAAGAGACCCAGTACTTC. Translation: CASLKWGGGRQQETQYF.

This clonotype came up a few times. This chain joins TRBV20-1 and TRBJ1-5; maybe TRBD1 (5 bases). Trimming stripped 5 bases from V and 3 bases from J, with 11 bases between. This CDR3 is built from 13 residues. Germline CDR1 reads DFQATT; CDR2 reads SNEGSKA (reference sequence). The CDR3 sequence is CSAGGYNNQPQHF. CDR3 DNA: TGCAGTGCTGGGGGGTACAACAATCAGCCCCAGCATTTT.

There are many counts of this clonotype. The chain has TRBV29-1 and TRBJ2-5, with a tentative D call TRBD2 (5 bases). Germline values: CDR1 SQVTM, CDR2 ANQGSEA. Deletions cut 0 bases from V and 1 base from J, with 12 bases between. The CDR3 sequence is 15 residues long. The CDR3 here is CSVEDMDLGQETQYF. CDR3 coding DNA: TGCAGCGTTGAAGATATGGACTTGGGCCAAGAGACCCAGTACTTC.